These 10 T cell receptor beta chains were sequenced from one sample in a study of shared clonotypes between healthy human individuals. Sequencing used immunoSEQ multiplex PCR; TCRdb keeps in-frame clones, though not all of them. Of about 610,000 clones listed, more than 95% are singletons. The sequenced material came from naive CD4+ T cells sorted from blood. Subset in this sample: CD45RA+ positively selected. These receptors came from a woman aged 30 to 39 in good health.

This chain links TRBV10-1 with TRBJ2-7; D not resolved. The germline V gene encodes CDR1 WNHNN and CDR2 SYGVQD (reference sequence). The V and J ends lost 2 bases and 4 bases respectively, with 15 bases between them. This CDR3 contains 15 residues. This CDR3 reads CASSEGPTVEYEQYF. In DNA form, the CDR3 reads TGCGCCAGCAGTGAGGGGCCCACAGTGGAGTACGAGCAGTACTTC.

The rearrangement uses TRBV14 and TRBJ1-5; TRBD1 agrees at 9 bases. Germline-derived CDR1 and CDR2 are SGHDN and FVKESK. The V gene end was trimmed by 2 bases and the J gene end by 7 bases; junction bases not matched to a gene: 3. The CDR3 is 14 residues long. CDR3 coding DNA: TGTGCCAGCAGCCAAACAGGGGGCTTACAGCCCCAGCATTTT. It translates to CASSQTGGLQPQHF.

In regard to this clone: Different DNA sequences within this sample yield the same CDR3. The chain couples TRBV19 to TRBJ2-7; the match to TRBD1 covers 10 bases. Germline V gene lookup returns CDR1 LNHDA and CDR2 SQIVND (reference sequence). Trimming cost V 3 bases and J 2 bases; bases outside gene matches: 1. The CDR3 contains 14 residues. Here the CDR3 DNA reads TGTGCCAGTAGTATCGGGACAGGGGCCTACGAGCAGTACTTC. Encoded protein: CASSIGTGAYEQYF. Together with reference TRBV19 and TRBJ2-7, the CDR3 gives the full variable domain: DGGITQSPKYLFRKEGQNVTLSCEQNLNHDAMYWYRQDPGQGLRLIYYSQIVNDFQKGDIAEGYSVSREKKESFPLTVTSAQKNPTAFYLCASSIGTGAYEQYFGPGTRLTVT.

This rearrangement joins TRBV27 to TRBJ1-2; D is unresolved. This CDR3 has 15 residues. CDR1 is MNHEY and CDR2 is SMNVEV in the germline V gene (reference sequence). V shed 6 bases and J shed 7 bases, with 21 bases lying between them. The CDR3 loop reads CASRWGTPGHGGYTF. The CDR3 DNA reads TGTGCCAGCAGGTGGGGAACCCCGGGCCATGGTGGCTACACCTTC.

The CDR3 DNA sequence: TGTGCCAGCAGAGGGGCGGGATCCGCGTCCGGCGAGCAGTACTTC. It codes for CASRGAGSASGEQYF. The chain employs TRBV6-1 and TRBJ2-7; D possibly corresponds to TRBD2 (6 bases). This CDR3 contains 15 residues. Trimming removed 6 bases at V and 6 bases at J, with 21 bases between. CDR1 is MNHNS, CDR2 SASEGT, per germline.

V is TRBV18 and J is TRBJ2-3; D not certain. The CDR3 has 13 residues. V shed 4 bases and J shed 0 bases, with 5 bases lying between them. Germline CDR1 is KGHSH and CDR2 is LQKENI. The CDR3 region has the DNA TGTGCCAGCTCACTTTCTAGCACAGATACGCAGTATTTT. Translation gives CASSLSSTDTQYF. The entire variable domain, with the rest obtained from reference TRBV18 and TRBJ2-3, is as follows: NAGVMQNPRHLVRRRGQEARLRCSPMKGHSHVYWYRQLPEEGLKFMVYLQKENIIDESGMPKERFSAEFPKEGPSILRIQQVVRGDSAAYFCASSLSSTDTQYFGPGTRLTVL.

The CDR3 here is CASSIEGYNQPQHF. The CDR3, as DNA: TGTGCCAGTAGTATAGAAGGATACAATCAGCCCCAGCATTTT. The chain joins TRBV19 to TRBJ1-5; D gene ambiguous. The length of the CDR3 is 14 residues. From germline, CDR1 is LNHDA and CDR2 SQIVND (reference sequence). V lost 0 bases and J 3 bases, leaving 6 bases between the germline ends.

A few counts support this clone. The genes are TRBV7-9 and TRBJ2-2; D possibly corresponds to TRBD2 (6 bases). CDR1 SEHNR and CDR2 FQNEAQ come from the germline V gene (reference sequence). V was cut by 2 bases and J by 0 bases, with 10 bases left in between. This CDR3 is 16 amino acids long. DNA for the CDR3: TGTGCCAGCAGCTTATCCGTAGCGGCGAACACCGGGGAGCTGTTTTTT. Residues: CASSLSVAANTGELFF. Looking up the rest from reference TRBV7-9 and TRBJ2-2 gives the full variable domain: DTGVSQNPRHKITKRGQNVTFRCDPISEHNRLYWYRQTLGQGPEFLTYFQNEAQLEKSRLLSDRFSAERPKGSFSTLEIQRTEQGDSAMYLCASSLSVAANTGELFFGEGSRLTVL.

The chain uses TRBV7-2 and TRBJ2-1, with 8 bases aligning to TRBD2. Unmatched junction bases numbered 12, after V lost 5 bases and J lost 6 bases. This CDR3 is built from 16 residues. Per the germline V gene, CDR1 is SGHTA and CDR2 is FQGNSA. In DNA form, the CDR3 reads TGTGCCAGCAGCCTGAGGCAAGCGGGAGCCATCAATGAGCAGTTCTTC. Translated: CASSLRQAGAINEQFF.

V usage is TRBV4-1 and J usage is TRBJ2-7, with D unresolved. Germline V gene lookup returns CDR1 MGHRA and CDR2 YSYEKL. V lost 2 bases and J lost 9, with 14 bases in between. This CDR3 is 13 amino acids long. The CDR3 spells CASSQIMGVGQYF. The CDR3 coding sequence is TGCGCCAGCAGCCAAATCATGGGCGTTGGGCAGTACTTC.